A selection of T cell receptor beta chains follows, all from one sample in a study of T cell repertoires in cytomegalovirus infection. TCRdb reprocessed the reads via MiXCR and lists one record per CDR3 protein. The sample carries about 190,000 distinct CDR3 sequences, about a tenth recorded once. The sequenced sample was PBMCs. Source of these receptors: a human donor in good health (CMV status not recorded). Some clones in this sample may be carry-over from other donors' samples. The CDR3 runs from the conserved cysteine through the conserved F or W. The D gene is left open where the match is weak. Clone size appears in some rows only: once, few, many, or a class for an expanded clone.

v_call: TRBV11-2; clone_size: .; j_call: TRBJ2-7; d_call: .; cdr3_nt: TGTGCCAGCAGCTTAGAGAGGGGGGCCTACGAGCAGTACTTC; cdr3_aa: CASSLERGAYEQYF
v_call: TRBV7-3; clone_size: many; j_call: TRBJ2-6; d_call: .; cdr3_nt: TGTGCCAGCAGCGCCGGTTGGGGACGGGACTCTGGGGCCAACGTCCTGACTTTC; cdr3_aa: CASSAGWGRDSGANVLTF
v_call: TRBV7-3; clone_size: many; j_call: TRBJ2-1; d_call: .; cdr3_nt: TGTGCCAGCAGCTTAATCCCGGACAATGAGCAGTTCTTC; cdr3_aa: CASSLIPDNEQFF
v_call: TRBV7-2; clone_size: many; j_call: TRBJ1-2; d_call: TRBD1; cdr3_nt: TGTGCCAGCAGCTTAGGACGCAGGGGGCCCAACAGCGGCTACACCTTC; cdr3_aa: CASSLGRRGPNSGYTF
v_call: TRBV12-3/TRBV12-4; clone_size: .; j_call: TRBJ1-1; d_call: .; cdr3_nt: TGTGCCAGCAGTTTCCAGGGGAGAACTGAAGCTTTCTTT; cdr3_aa: CASSFQGRTEAFF
v_call: TRBV7-2; clone_size: many; j_call: TRBJ2-1; d_call: TRBD2; cdr3_nt: TGTGCCAGCAGCTTACGACTAGCGGGGGGGCAATACGAGCAGTTCTTC; cdr3_aa: CASSLRLAGGQYEQFF
v_call: TRBV7-2; clone_size: few; j_call: TRBJ2-7; d_call: .; cdr3_nt: TGTGCCAGCAGCACCGGGACGAGACTACGAGGTCTCGAGCAGTACTTC; cdr3_aa: CASSTGTRLRGLEQYF
v_call: TRBV7-9; clone_size: many; j_call: TRBJ1-1; d_call: TRBD1; cdr3_nt: TGTGCCAGCAGCCAGGGACAGGTGTGGACTGAAGCTTTCTTT; cdr3_aa: CASSQGQVWTEAFF
v_call: TRBV15; clone_size: many; j_call: TRBJ2-5; d_call: .; cdr3_nt: TGTGCCACCAGCAGAGATGTTACGGACCAAGAGACCCAGTACTTC; cdr3_aa: CATSRDVTDQETQYF
v_call: TRBV7-2; clone_size: many; j_call: TRBJ2-3; d_call: TRBD2; cdr3_nt: TGTGCCAGCAGCTTAGGAGCGGGATCGGATACGCAGTATTTT; cdr3_aa: CASSLGAGSDTQYF
v_call: TRBV20-1; clone_size: .; j_call: TRBJ1-1; d_call: TRBD1; cdr3_nt: TGCAGTGCTCGGGGACAGGGATGGACTGAAGCTTTCTTT; cdr3_aa: CSARGQGWTEAFF
v_call: TRBV7-2; clone_size: many; j_call: TRBJ2-1; d_call: TRBD2; cdr3_nt: TGTGCCAGCAGCCCGCAGCGGGGGATTGGCAATGAGCAGTTCTTC; cdr3_aa: CASSPQRGIGNEQFF
v_call: TRBV7-2; clone_size: many; j_call: TRBJ1-2; d_call: TRBD1; cdr3_nt: TGTGCCAGCAGCTCTCGGACAGGGGGCGCAGGGTATGGCTACACCTTC; cdr3_aa: CASSSRTGGAGYGYTF
v_call: TRBV7-2; clone_size: many; j_call: TRBJ1-4; d_call: TRBD1; cdr3_nt: TGTGCCAGCAGCTTAGTTGCCGGGACAGCAGATGAAAAACTGTTTTTT; cdr3_aa: CASSLVAGTADEKLFF
v_call: TRBV7-2; clone_size: many; j_call: TRBJ1-4; d_call: .; cdr3_nt: TGTGCCAGCAGCCCTAGAGCAACTAATGAAAAACTGTTTTTT; cdr3_aa: CASSPRATNEKLFF
v_call: TRBV19; clone_size: few; j_call: TRBJ2-7; d_call: TRBD1; cdr3_nt: TGTGCCAGTACCCCGGGACAGGGACTCTACGAGCAGTACTTC; cdr3_aa: CASTPGQGLYEQYF
v_call: TRBV28; clone_size: many; j_call: TRBJ1-5; d_call: TRBD1; cdr3_nt: TGTGCCAGTCTGACAGGGGGCGGTCAGCCCCAGCATTTT; cdr3_aa: CASLTGGGQPQHF
v_call: TRBV6-2/TRBV6-3; clone_size: few; j_call: TRBJ2-1; d_call: TRBD2; cdr3_nt: TGTGCCAGCAGTAAACTAGCGGGAGGCTGGGAGCAGTTCTTC; cdr3_aa: CASSKLAGGWEQFF
v_call: TRBV20-1; clone_size: many; j_call: TRBJ1-1; d_call: .; cdr3_nt: TGCAGTGCTAAGCTCTCTCGGGACACTGAAGCTTTCTTT; cdr3_aa: CSAKLSRDTEAFF
v_call: TRBV11-3; clone_size: many; j_call: TRBJ2-1; d_call: TRBD2; cdr3_nt: TGTGCCAGCAGCTCGACGGGACTAGCGGGGTACAATGAGCAGTTCTTC; cdr3_aa: CASSSTGLAGYNEQFF
v_call: TRBV6-2/TRBV6-3; clone_size: many; j_call: TRBJ2-3; d_call: .; cdr3_nt: TGTGCCAGCAGTTACGCCTCGGCCAGGACACCCTTGCTCCGACACACAGATACGCAGTATTTT; cdr3_aa: CASSYASARTPLLRHTDTQYF
v_call: TRBV28; clone_size: many; j_call: TRBJ2-7; d_call: .; cdr3_nt: TGTGCCAGTTCCACAGTCTACGAGCAGTACTTC; cdr3_aa: CASSTVYEQYF
v_call: TRBV4-1; clone_size: few; j_call: TRBJ2-7; d_call: TRBD2; cdr3_nt: TGCGCCAGCAGCATACTAGGACTGGGACTAGACGAGCAGTACTTC; cdr3_aa: CASSILGLGLDEQYF
v_call: TRBV7-2; clone_size: many; j_call: TRBJ2-3; d_call: TRBD2; cdr3_nt: TGTGCCAGCAGCCCGGTGGAGGCGGGAGGGTCGGATACGCAGTATTTT; cdr3_aa: CASSPVEAGGSDTQYF
v_call: TRBV7-2; clone_size: many; j_call: TRBJ2-1; d_call: TRBD2; cdr3_nt: TGTGCCAGCAGCCTTGGAGGGAGGGCAGACAATGAGCAGTTCTTC; cdr3_aa: CASSLGGRADNEQFF
v_call: TRBV7-9; clone_size: .; j_call: TRBJ2-5; d_call: .; cdr3_nt: TGTGCCAGCAGCGCGCCTCAAGAGACCCAGTACTTC; cdr3_aa: CASSAPQETQYF
v_call: TRBV20-1; clone_size: few; j_call: TRBJ1-4; d_call: .; cdr3_nt: TGCAGTGCTAGTCGGACGGCCGCAACTAATGAAAAACTGTTTTTT; cdr3_aa: CSASRTAATNEKLFF
v_call: TRBV2; clone_size: many; j_call: TRBJ1-1; d_call: TRBD1; cdr3_nt: TGTGCCAGCAGTGCCCGGACAGGGGCTTTTACTGAAGCTTTCTTT; cdr3_aa: CASSARTGAFTEAFF
v_call: TRBV28; clone_size: few; j_call: TRBJ1-5; d_call: TRBD1; cdr3_nt: TGTGCCAGCAGTTTGGCGACAGGGGGCAAAAGGCCCCAGCATTTT; cdr3_aa: CASSLATGGKRPQHF